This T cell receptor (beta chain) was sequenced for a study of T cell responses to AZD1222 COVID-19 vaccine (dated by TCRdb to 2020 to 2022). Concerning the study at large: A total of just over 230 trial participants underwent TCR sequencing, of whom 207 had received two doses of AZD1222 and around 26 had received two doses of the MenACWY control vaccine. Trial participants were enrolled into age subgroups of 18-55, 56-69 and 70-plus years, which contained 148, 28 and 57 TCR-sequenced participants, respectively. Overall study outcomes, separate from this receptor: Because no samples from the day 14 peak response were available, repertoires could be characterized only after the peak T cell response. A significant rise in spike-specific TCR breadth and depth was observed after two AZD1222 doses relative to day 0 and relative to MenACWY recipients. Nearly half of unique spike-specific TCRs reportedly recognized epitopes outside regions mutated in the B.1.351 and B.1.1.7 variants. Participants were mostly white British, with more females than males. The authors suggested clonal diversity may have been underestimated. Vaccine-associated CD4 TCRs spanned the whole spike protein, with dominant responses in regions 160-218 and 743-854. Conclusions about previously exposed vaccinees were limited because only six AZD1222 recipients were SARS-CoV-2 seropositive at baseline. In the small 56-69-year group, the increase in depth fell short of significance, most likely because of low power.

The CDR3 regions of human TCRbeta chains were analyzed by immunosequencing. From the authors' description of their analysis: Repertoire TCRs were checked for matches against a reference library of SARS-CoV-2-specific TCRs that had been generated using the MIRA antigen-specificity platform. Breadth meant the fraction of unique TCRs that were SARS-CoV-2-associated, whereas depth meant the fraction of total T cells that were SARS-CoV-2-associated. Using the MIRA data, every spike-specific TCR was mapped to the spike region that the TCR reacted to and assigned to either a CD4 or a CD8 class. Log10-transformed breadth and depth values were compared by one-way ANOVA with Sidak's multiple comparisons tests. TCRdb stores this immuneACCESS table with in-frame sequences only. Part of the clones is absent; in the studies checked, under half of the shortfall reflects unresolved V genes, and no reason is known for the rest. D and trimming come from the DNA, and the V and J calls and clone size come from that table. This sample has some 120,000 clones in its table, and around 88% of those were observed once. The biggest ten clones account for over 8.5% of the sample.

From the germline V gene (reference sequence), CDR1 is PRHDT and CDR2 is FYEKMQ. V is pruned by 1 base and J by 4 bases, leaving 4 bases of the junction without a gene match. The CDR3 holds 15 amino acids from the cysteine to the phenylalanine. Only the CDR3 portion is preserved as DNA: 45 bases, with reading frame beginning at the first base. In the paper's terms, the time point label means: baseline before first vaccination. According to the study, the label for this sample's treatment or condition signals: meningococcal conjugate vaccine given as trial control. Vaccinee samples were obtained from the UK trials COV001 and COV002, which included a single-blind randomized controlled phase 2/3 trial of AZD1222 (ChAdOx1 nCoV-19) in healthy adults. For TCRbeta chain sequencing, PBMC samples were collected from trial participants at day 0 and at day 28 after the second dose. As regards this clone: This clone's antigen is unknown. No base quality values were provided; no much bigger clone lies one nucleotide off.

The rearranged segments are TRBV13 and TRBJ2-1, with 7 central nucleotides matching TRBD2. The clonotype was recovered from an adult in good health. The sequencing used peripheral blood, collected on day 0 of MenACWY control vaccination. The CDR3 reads CASSLVGEGYNEQFF. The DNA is TGTGCCAGCAGCTTAGTGGGGGAGGGGTACAATGAGCAGTTCTTC.